The present T cell receptor beta chain was sequenced within a study of blood T cell repertoires in COVID-19. As for the study in general: Spain, Italy and the United States supplied samples that represented acute and convalescent COVID-19. T cells, B-cell-depleted T cells, or PBMCs provided the cDNA or gDNA that served as material.

Notes on this clone: The junction departs from germline at one end; a sequencing error may be responsible.

As handled by the study authors: How many nucleated cells were present was estimated from reference gene primer amplification. TCRdb's table, derived via immunoSEQ multiplex PCR, lists solely in-frame clones and lacks some. That table gives V, J and clone size, and the DNA gave D and trimming. The sample records about 58,000 clones, 80% to 90% being singletons. The CDR3 consists of 12 residues. Germline V gene data show CDR1 as MDHEN and CDR2 as SYDVKM. This receptor was obtained from a woman in her 70s with active COVID-19. The material sequenced was peripheral blood. The rearrangement joins TRBV28 to TRBJ2-7, with a possible D match to TRBD1 (6 bases). The CDR3 DNA reads TGTGCCAGCAGTTTATCCGACAGGTCCCCTATCTTC. Residues: CASSLSDRSPIF.